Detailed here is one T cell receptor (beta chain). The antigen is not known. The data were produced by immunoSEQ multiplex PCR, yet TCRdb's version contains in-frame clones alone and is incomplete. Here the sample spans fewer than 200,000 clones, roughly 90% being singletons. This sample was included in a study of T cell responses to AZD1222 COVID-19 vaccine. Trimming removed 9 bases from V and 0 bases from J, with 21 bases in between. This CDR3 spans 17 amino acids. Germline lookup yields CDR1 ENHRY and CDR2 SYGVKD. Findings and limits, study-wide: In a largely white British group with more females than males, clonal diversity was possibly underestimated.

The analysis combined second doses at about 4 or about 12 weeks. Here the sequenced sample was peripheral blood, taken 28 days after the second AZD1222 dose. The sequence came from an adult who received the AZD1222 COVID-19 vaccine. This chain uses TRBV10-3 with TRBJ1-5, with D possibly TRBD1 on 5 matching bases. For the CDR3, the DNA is TGTGCCATGCCACTGTTTGACAGAAAGTATAGCAATCAGCCCCAGCATTTT. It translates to CAMPLFDRKYSNQPQHF.